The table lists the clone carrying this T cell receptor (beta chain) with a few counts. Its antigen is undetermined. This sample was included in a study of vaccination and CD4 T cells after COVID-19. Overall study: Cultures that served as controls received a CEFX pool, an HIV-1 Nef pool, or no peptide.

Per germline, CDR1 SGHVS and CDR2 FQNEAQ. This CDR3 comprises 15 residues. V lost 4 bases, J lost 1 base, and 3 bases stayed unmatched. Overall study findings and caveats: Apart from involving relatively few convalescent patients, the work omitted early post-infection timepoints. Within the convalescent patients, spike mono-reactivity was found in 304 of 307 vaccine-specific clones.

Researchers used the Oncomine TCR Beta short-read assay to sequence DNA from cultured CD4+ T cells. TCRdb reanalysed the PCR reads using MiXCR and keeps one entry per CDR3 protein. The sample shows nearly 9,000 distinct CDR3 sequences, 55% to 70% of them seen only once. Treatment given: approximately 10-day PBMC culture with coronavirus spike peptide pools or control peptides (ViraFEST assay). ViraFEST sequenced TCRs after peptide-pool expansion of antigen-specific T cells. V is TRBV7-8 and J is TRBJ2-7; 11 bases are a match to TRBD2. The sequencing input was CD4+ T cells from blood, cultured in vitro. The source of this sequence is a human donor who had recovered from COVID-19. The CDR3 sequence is CASSSRLAGSYEQYF. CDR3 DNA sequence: TGTGCCAGCAGCTCTCGACTAGCGGGATCCTACGAGCAGTACTTC.